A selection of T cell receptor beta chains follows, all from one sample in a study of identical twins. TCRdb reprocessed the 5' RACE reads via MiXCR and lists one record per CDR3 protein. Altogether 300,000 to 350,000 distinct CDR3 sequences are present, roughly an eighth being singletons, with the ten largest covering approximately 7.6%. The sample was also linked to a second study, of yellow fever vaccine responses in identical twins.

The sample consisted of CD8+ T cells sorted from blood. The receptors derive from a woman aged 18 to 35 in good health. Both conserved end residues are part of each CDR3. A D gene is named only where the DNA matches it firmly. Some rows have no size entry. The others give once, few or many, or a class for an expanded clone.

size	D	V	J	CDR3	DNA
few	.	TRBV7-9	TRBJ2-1	CASSLEGRSYNEQFF	TGTGCCAGCAGCCTAGAGGGACGCAGCTACAATGAGCAGTTCTTC
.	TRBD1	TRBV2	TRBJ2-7	CASSEPGQGRYEQYF	TGTGCCAGCAGTGAACCGGGACAGGGGAGGTACGAGCAGTACTTC
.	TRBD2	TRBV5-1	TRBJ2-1	CASSLVVSGRDEQFF	TGCGCCAGCAGCTTGGTAGTTAGCGGGAGAGATGAGCAGTTCTTC
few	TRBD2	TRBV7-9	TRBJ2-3	CASSQGLAGHTQYF	TGTGCCAGCAGCCAGGGACTAGCGGGACATACGCAGTATTTT
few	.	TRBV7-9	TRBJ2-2	CASSPTLRTGELFF	TGTGCCAGCAGCCCCACATTGAGGACCGGGGAGCTGTTTTTT
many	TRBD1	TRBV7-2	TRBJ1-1	CASSPRDRYMNTEAFF	TGTGCCAGCAGCCCGCGGGACAGATACATGAACACTGAAGCTTTCTTT
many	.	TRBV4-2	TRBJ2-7	CASSHYSGTYEQYF	TGTGCCAGCAGCCATTATAGCGGTACCTACGAGCAGTACTTC
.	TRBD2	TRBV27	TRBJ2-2	CASSAGTRSGELFF	TGTGCCAGCAGCGCCGGGACTAGATCCGGGGAGCTGTTTTTT
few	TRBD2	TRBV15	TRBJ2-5	CATSRPLGLAGEETQYF	TGTGCCACCAGCAGACCCCTGGGACTAGCGGGGGAAGAGACCCAGTACTTC
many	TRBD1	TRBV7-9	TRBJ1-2	CASSDQGQEHGYTF	TGTGCCAGCAGCGACCAGGGACAGGAACATGGCTACACCTTC